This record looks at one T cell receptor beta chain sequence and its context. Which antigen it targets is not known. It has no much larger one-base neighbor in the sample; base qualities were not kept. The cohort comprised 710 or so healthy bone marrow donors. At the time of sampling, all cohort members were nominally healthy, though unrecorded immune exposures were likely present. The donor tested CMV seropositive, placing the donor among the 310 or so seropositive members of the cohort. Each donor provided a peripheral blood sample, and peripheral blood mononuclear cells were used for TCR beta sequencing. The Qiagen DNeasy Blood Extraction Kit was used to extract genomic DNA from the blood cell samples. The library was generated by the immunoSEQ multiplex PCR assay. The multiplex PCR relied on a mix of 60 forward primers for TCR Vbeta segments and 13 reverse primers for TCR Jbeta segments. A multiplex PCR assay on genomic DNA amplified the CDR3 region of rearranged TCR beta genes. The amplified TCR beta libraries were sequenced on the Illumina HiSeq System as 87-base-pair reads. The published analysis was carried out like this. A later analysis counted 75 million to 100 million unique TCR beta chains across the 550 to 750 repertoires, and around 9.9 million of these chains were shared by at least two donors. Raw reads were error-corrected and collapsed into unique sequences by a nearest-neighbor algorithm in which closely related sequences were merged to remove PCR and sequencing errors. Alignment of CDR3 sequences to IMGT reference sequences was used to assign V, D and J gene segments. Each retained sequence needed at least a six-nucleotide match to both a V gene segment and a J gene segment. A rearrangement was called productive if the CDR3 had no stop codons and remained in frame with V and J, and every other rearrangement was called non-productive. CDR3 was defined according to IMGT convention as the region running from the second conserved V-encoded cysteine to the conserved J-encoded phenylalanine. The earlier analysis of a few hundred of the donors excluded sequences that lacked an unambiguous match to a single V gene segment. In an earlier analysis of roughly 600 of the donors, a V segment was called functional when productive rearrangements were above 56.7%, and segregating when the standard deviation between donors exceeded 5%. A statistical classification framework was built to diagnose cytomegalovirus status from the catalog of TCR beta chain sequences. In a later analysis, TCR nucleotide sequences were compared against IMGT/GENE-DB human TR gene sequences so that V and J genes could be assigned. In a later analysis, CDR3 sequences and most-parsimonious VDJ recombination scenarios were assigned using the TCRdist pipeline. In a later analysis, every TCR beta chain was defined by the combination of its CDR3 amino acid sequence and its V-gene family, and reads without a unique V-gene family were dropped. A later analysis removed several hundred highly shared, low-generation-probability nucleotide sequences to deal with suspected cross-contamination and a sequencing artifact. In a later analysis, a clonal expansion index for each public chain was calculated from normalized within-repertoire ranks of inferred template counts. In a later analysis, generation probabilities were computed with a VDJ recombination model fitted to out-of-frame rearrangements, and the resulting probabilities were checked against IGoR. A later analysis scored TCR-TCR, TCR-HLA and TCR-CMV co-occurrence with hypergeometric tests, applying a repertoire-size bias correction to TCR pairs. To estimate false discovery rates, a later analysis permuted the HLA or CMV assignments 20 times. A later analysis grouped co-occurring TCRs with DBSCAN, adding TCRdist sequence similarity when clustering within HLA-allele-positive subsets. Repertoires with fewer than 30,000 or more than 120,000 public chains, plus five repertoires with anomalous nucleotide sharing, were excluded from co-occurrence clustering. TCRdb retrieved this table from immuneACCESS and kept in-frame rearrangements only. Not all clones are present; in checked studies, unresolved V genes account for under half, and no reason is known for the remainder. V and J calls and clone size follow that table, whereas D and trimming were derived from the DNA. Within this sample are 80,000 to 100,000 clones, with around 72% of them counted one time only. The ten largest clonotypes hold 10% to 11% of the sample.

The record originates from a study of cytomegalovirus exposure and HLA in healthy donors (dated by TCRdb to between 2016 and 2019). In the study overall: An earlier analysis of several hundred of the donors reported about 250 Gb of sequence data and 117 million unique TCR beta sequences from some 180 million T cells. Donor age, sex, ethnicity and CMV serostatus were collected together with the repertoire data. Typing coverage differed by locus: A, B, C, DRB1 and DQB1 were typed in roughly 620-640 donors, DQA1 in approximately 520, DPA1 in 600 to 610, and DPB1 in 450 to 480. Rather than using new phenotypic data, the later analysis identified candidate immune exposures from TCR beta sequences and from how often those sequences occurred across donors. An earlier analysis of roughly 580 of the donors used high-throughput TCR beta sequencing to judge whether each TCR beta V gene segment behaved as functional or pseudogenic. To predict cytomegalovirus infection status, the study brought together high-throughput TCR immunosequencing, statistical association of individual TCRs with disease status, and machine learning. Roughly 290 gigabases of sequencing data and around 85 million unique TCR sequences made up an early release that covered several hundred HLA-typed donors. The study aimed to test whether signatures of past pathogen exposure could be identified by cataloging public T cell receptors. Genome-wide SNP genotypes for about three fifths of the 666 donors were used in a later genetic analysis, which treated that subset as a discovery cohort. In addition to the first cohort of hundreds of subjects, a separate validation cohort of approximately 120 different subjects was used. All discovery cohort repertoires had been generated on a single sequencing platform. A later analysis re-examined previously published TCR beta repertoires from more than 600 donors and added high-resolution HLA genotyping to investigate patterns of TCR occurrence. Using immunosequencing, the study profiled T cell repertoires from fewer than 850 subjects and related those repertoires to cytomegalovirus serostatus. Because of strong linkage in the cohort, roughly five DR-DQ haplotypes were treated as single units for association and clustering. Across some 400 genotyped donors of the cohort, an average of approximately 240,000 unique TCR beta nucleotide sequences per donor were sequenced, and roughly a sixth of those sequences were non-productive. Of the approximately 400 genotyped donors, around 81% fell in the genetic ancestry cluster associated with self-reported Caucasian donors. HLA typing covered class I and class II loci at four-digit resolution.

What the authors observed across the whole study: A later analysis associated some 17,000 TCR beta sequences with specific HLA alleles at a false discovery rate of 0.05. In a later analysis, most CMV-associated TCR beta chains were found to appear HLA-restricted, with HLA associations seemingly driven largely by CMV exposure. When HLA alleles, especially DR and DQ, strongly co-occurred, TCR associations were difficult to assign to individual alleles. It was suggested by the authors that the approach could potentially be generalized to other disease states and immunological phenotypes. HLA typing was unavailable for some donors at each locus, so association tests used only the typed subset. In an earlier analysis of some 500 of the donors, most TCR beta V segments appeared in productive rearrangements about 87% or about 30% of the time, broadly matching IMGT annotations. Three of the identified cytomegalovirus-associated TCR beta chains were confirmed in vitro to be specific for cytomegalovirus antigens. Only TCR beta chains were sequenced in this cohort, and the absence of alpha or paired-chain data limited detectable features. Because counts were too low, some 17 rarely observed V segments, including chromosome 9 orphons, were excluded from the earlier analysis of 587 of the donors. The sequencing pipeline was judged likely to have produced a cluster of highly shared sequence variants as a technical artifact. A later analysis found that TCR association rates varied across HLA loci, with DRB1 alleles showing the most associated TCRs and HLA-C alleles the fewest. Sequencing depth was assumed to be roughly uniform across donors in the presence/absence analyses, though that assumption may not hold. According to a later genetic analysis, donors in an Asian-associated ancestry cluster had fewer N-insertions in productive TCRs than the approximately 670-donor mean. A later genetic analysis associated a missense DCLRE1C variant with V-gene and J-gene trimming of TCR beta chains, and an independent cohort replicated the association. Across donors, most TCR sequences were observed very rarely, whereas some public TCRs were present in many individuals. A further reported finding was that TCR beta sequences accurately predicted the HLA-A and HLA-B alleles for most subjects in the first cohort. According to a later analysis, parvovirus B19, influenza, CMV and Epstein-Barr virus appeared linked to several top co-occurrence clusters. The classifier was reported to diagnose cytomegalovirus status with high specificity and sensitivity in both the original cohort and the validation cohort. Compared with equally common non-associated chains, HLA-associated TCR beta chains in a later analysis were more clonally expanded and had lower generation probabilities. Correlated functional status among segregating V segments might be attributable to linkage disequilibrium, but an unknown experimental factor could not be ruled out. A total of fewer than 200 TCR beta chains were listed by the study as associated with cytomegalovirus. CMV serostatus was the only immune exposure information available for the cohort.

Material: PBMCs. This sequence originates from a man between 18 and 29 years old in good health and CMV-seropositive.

The CDR3 protein: CASSFQQGSRETQYF. At the DNA level, the sequence is TGTGCCAGCAGCTTCCAACAGGGGTCACGGGAGACCCAGTACTTC. The sequence joins TRBV5-6 to TRBJ2-5, and 7 bases in between align with TRBD1. CDR1 and CDR2 are drawn from the germline V gene: SGHDT, YYEEEE. The germline V end is reduced by 2 bases and the J end by 5 bases; junction bases left unmatched: 9. CDR3 length: 15 amino acids, cysteine to phenylalanine. Kept here is only the CDR3 DNA, which spans 45 bases and is read in frame from base 1.